This TCR beta chain was sequenced in a study of blood T cell repertoires in COVID-19. The overall study: Whether acute or convalescent, the COVID-19 samples came from the United States, Italy and Spain. T cells, B-cell-depleted T cells, or PBMCs supplied cDNA or gDNA.

Profiled with immunoSEQ multiplex PCR; TCRdb holds only in-frame clones, not every one. The sample shows around 120,000 clones, 55% to 75% of them seen only once. The CDR3 is 17 residues long. Trimming cost V 4 bases and J 4 bases; bases outside gene matches: 12. Germline-derived CDR1 and CDR2 are MNHEY and SMNVEV (reference sequence). Sequenced material: peripheral blood. This sequence was found in a human donor with acute or convalescent COVID-19. The donor label of this sample is uncertain. This rearrangement joins TRBV27 to TRBJ1-2; TRBD1 matches 10 bases. The CDR3 sequence is CASSYDRDRGTVYGYTF. The CDR3 DNA reads as TGTGCCAGCAGTTACGACCGGGACAGGGGTACCGTCTATGGCTACACCTTC.